The sequence of this TCR beta chain was determined in a study of T cell repertoires in cytomegalovirus infection. For this clonotype: Its antigen is not known.

TCRdb reanalysed the reads using MiXCR and keeps one entry per CDR3 protein. The table shows hundreds of thousands of distinct CDR3 sequences, with roughly 31% occurring only once. The sequence was collected from a human donor in good health (CMV status not recorded). Some clones in this sample may be carry-over from other donors' samples. Here the sequenced sample was cultured CD8+ T cells from PBMCs, taken from culture after CMV antigen stimulation.

The CDR3 protein is CASGTPQETQYF. CDR3 nucleotides: TGTGCCAGCGGGACTCCTCAAGAGACCCAGTACTTC. This rearrangement joins TRBV27 to TRBJ2-5, with D perhaps TRBD2 (6 bases). CDR3 length: 12 residues. Deletions cut 8 bases from V and 2 bases from J, with 9 bases between. The germline CDR1 and CDR2 sequences are MNHEY and SMNVEV (reference sequence).